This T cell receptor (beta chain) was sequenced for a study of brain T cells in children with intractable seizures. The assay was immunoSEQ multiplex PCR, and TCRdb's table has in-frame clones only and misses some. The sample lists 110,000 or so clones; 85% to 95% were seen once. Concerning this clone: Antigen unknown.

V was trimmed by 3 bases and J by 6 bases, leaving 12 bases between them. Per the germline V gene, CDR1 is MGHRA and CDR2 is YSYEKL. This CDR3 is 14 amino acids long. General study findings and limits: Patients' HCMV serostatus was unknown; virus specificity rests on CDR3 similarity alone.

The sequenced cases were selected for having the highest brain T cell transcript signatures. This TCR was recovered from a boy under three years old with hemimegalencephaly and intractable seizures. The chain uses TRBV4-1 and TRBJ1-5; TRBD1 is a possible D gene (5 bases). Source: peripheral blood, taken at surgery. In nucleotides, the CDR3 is TGCGCCAGCAGCCACCGGACATTCGGTCAGCCCCAGCATTTT. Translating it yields CASSHRTFGQPQHF.